The 8 T cell receptor beta chains presented below share a single source sample, sequenced in a study of T-cell memory formation after mild COVID-19. TCRdb passed the 5' RACE reads through MiXCR, listing each CDR3 protein once. Of 300,000 to 350,000 distinct CDR3 sequences listed, roughly an eighth are singletons. The sequenced material came from PBMCs or a T cell subset sorted from them (not recorded which). These receptor sequences come from a man between 18 and 29 years old who had mild COVID-19 (a few samples of this study predate the infection). Cell type and time point are not known.

This clonotype was seen a few times. The V and J genes are TRBV7-2 and TRBJ2-7, with D possibly being TRBD1 (6 bases). Per germline, CDR1 SGHTA and CDR2 FQGNSA. This CDR3 comprises 14 residues. V gave up 5 bases and J gave up 3 bases, with 14 bases separating them. The CDR3 DNA is TGTGCCAGCAGCCCAGACAAGGGGGACTACGAGCAGTACGTC. This translates into CASSPDKGDYEQYV.

The chain couples TRBV27 to TRBJ2-7; no clear D. The ends were cut back, 2 bases at V and 7 bases at J, with 12 bases in the middle. The CDR3 has 13 residues. In germline, CDR1 is MNHEY, CDR2 SMNVEV (reference sequence). The CDR3 reads CASSLTYTSEQYF. CDR3 DNA: TGTGCCAGCAGTTTAACGTATACCAGTGAGCAGTACTTC.

This clonotype has ten or more counts. The J gene is TRBJ2-1, the V gene TRBV12-3 or TRBV12-4; D gene ambiguous. The CDR3 totals 15 residues. With 7 bases removed from V and 1 base from J, the gap between germline ends came to 14 bases. CDR3 protein: CASNHRRVSYNEQFF. The CDR3 DNA follows: TGTGCCAGCAACCATAGGCGAGTATCCTACAATGAGCAGTTCTTC.

This clonotype was recorded at least ten times. CDR3 sequence reads: CASSLGLLGSEAFF. Here the CDR3 DNA reads TGTGCCAGCAGCTTGGGGCTCCTGGGCAGTGAAGCTTTCTTT. The chain uses TRBV5-5 and TRBJ1-1; no reliable D call. V lost 0 bases, J lost 7 bases, and 13 bases lay in between. CDR3 size: 14 residues. Germline V CDR1 and CDR2: SGHKS, YYEKEE (reference sequence).

The chain is built from TRBV4-1 and TRBJ1-6; tentatively, D is TRBD1 (5 bases). This CDR3 is built from 15 residues. Per germline, CDR1 MGHRA and CDR2 YSYEKL. Trimming removed 0 bases at V and 5 bases at J, with 8 bases between. CDR3 in amino acids: CASSQDGGDNSPLHF. The CDR3 DNA reads TGCGCCAGCAGCCAAGATGGAGGGGATAATTCACCCCTCCACTTT.

This clonotype turned up a few times. The rearrangement links TRBV4-3 to TRBJ1-2; D is uncertain. This CDR3 region has 16 residues. CDR1 and CDR2 from the germline V gene are LGHNA and YSLEER. V lost 0 bases, J lost 0 bases, and 11 bases lay in between. CDR3 DNA: TGCGCCAGCAGCCAAGACCCGAGTCCAGCTAACTATGGCTACACCTTC. Its protein is CASSQDPSPANYGYTF.

There are a few counts of this clonotype. This sequence joins TRBV18 and TRBJ2-5, with D unresolved. Trimming removed 1 base at V and 5 bases at J, with 5 bases between. Germline CDR1 reads KGHSH; CDR2 reads LQKENI. There are 12 residues in the CDR3. The DNA of the CDR3 is TGTGCCAGCTCACCACGGTCCGAGACCCAGTACTTC. It is translated as CASSPRSETQYF. Filled out from reference TRBV18 and TRBJ2-5, the complete variable domain reads NAGVMQNPRHLVRRRGQEARLRCSPMKGHSHVYWYRQLPEEGLKFMVYLQKENIIDESGMPKERFSAEFPKEGPSILRIQQVVRGDSAAYFCASSPRSETQYFGPGTRLLVL.

This clonotype occurred a few times. This CDR3 reads CASSGPGTGQRTSQETQYF. The DNA of the CDR3 is TGTGCCAGCAGCGGACCCGGGACAGGGCAACGCACGTCCCAAGAGACCCAGTACTTC. The chain carries TRBV7-9 and TRBJ2-5; TRBD1 agrees at 9 bases. CDR1 and CDR2 (germline): SEHNR, FQNEAQ (reference sequence). The CDR3 consists of 19 residues. Trimming took 5 bases from V and 1 from J; bases not matched to a gene: 17.